These T cell receptor beta chains were read from a single sample in a study of blood T cells in healthy people across ages. One entry per CDR3 protein, called by TCRdb with MiXCR from the 5' RACE reads. Of about 1.6 million distinct CDR3 sequences in the sample, almost 35% are singletons; the top ten hold 10% to 12%. The sequenced material came from blood. These receptors all come from a woman aged 30 to 39 in good health. The CDR3 runs from the conserved cysteine through the conserved F or W. A D gene is named only where the DNA matches it firmly.

D | V | CDR3
- | TRBV28 | CASSSIPQSSYEQYF
TRBD2 | TRBV7-2 | CASSLHTSGGATYNEQFF
TRBD1 | TRBV6-6 | CASSSVRQGDDYGYTF
- | TRBV6-6 | CASSRLRGGRETQYF
TRBD2 | TRBV4-1 | CASSQVGLDYEQYF
- | TRBV12-3/TRBV12-4 | CASSTSPRQTSTDTQYF
- | TRBV5-5 | CASSVSGYSNQPQHF
- | TRBV6-5 | CASSYRDVWGSGTNVLTF
- | TRBV5-6 | CASSLRRRAAGELFF
TRBD2 | TRBV29-1 | CSVEISGGASEQFF
TRBD2 | TRBV15 | CATSGLLAGQQETQYF
- | TRBV19 | CASSMAGPFYGYTF